The 4 T cell receptor beta chains listed next were all sequenced from one sample in a study of blood T cells in healthy people across ages. PCR was performed a second time for about 7 to 12 cycles using a sample-barcoded 5' primer and a J-beta primer mix. TCRdb used MiXCR to reprocess the 5' RACE reads, holding one entry per CDR3 protein. The sample lists about 780,000 distinct CDR3 sequences, 62% occurring once. The sample consisted of blood. The receptors originated from a man under 40 in good health.

The chain recombines TRBV29-1 with TRBJ1-1; D remains ambiguous. From germline, CDR1 is SQVTM and CDR2 ANQGSEA. This CDR3 has 10 residues. Trimming removed 4 bases at V and 6 bases at J, with 6 bases between. The CDR3 nucleotides read TGCAGCGTTGTAAGAGCTGAAGCTTTCTTT. Its translation is CSVVRAEAFF.

The chain recombines TRBV29-1 with TRBJ1-1; 10 nucleotides match TRBD1. The CDR3 spans 14 residues. The V and J ends lost 7 bases and 2 bases, in that order; junction bases with no gene match: 7. Germline assignment: CDR1 SQVTM and CDR2 ANQGSEA. The CDR3 sequence is CSAATGGVNTEAFF. CDR3 DNA: TGCAGCGCCGCGACAGGGGGCGTAAACACTGAAGCTTTCTTT.

This clonotype was observed at least ten times. The chain employs TRBV4-2 and TRBJ2-1, with 11 positions matching TRBD2. V dropped 4 bases and J dropped 10; count of bases not matched to a gene: 9. Per the germline V gene, CDR1 is LGHNA and CDR2 is YNFKEQ. This CDR3 spans 15 amino acids. The CDR3 spells CASSLRLAGRGEQFF. The CDR3 region has the DNA TGTGCCAGCAGCCTTCGACTAGCGGGGAGGGGAGAGCAGTTCTTC.

The rearrangement links TRBV9 to TRBJ1-2; D gene unclear. The CDR3 totals 13 residues. From germline, CDR1 is SGDLS and CDR2 YYNGEE. The ends were cut back, 0 bases at V and 2 bases at J, with 5 bases in the middle. The CDR3 loop reads CASSVAQNYGYTF. As DNA, the CDR3 is TGTGCCAGCAGCGTAGCCCAGAACTATGGCTACACCTTC.